This passage covers 10 T cell receptor beta chains from one sample sequenced in a study of blood T cell repertoires in COVID-19. The repertoire was sequenced with immunoSEQ multiplex PCR; TCRdb's copy has only in-frame clones and lacks some. The sample carries about 300,000 clones, approximately 89% recorded once. The material sequenced was peripheral blood. All receptors derive from a woman aged 30 to 39 who had recovered from COVID-19.

The rearrangement uses TRBV19 and TRBJ1-1, with 7 bases fitting TRBD1. Germline assignment: CDR1 LNHDA and CDR2 SQIVND (reference sequence). Trimming at V came to 5 bases and at J to 0 bases, leaving 6 bases not matched to a gene. The CDR3 covers 15 residues. Here the CDR3 DNA reads TGTGCCAGTAGTCCGGGACAGCCCATGAACACTGAAGCTTTCTTT. Its protein is CASSPGQPMNTEAFF.

The chain couples TRBV4-3 to TRBJ2-5; a possible D gene is TRBD2 (6 bases). Trimming removed 0 bases at V and 4 bases at J, with 18 bases between. Germline values: CDR1 LGHNA, CDR2 YSLEER. This CDR3 comprises 17 residues. The CDR3 DNA reads TGCGCCAGCAGCCAAGATGTGGCGGGGCCGGCAGGAGAGACCCAGTACTTC. Protein sequence: CASSQDVAGPAGETQYF.

This clone has a handful of counts. Within the sample, other DNA sequences also encode this same CDR3. In DNA form, the CDR3 reads TGTGCCAGCAGCCACAACACTAACCGGGACAGATACAATGAGCAGTTCTTC. Protein: CASSHNTNRDRYNEQFF. The genes are TRBV9 and TRBJ2-1; 7 bases match TRBD1. The junction had 14 bases not matched to a gene; V was cut back by 4 bases and J by 4 bases. CDR3 length: 17 amino acids. The germline gives CDR1 SGDLS, CDR2 YYNGEE.

V is TRBV6-5 and J is TRBJ1-2; 7 positions agree with TRBD1. Germline V gives CDR1 MNHEY, CDR2 SVGAGI. Trimming took 7 bases from V and 1 from J; bases not matched to a gene: 6. This CDR3 comprises 14 residues. This CDR3 reads CASKPGQLNYGYTF. The CDR3 DNA reads TGTGCCAGCAAACCGGGACAGCTTAACTATGGCTACACCTTC.

CDR3: CASSISLGTAYGYTF. For the CDR3, the DNA is TGTGCCAGTAGTATTTCTCTCGGGACAGCCTATGGCTACACCTTC. This chain joins TRBV19 and TRBJ1-2; 7 bases are a match to TRBD1. This CDR3 is 15 amino acids long. Germline CDR1 and CDR2: LNHDA and SQIVND (reference sequence). Trimming removed 3 bases from V and 4 bases from J; junction bases left unmatched: 8.

This clone has only a few counts. Its ends do not fully match the called genes, so a read error is possible. The chain links TRBV6-1 to TRBJ2-3; TRBD2 matches at 8 bases. The germline CDR1 and CDR2 sequences are MNHNS and SASEGT. CDR3 size: 15 residues. Here the CDR3 DNA reads TGTGCCAGCAGCGAAGGTAGCGGGGCGCCAGATACGCAGTATTTT. This codes for CASSEGSGAPDTQYF.

The chain has TRBV5-1 and TRBJ2-5; D is perhaps TRBD2 (5 bases). The germline CDR1 and CDR2 sequences are SGHRS and YFSETQ. Between the trimmed V and J ends, which lost 0 bases and 5 bases, there was a span of 14 bases. The CDR3 is 15 residues long. The CDR3 region is CASSLGGRSVETQYF. CDR3 bases: TGCGCCAGCAGCTTGGGAGGGAGAAGTGTCGAGACCCAGTACTTC.

This sequence joins TRBV5-8 and TRBJ2-1; tentatively, D is TRBD2 (5 bases). With 2 bases removed from V and 5 bases from J, the gap between germline ends came to 11 bases. Germline assignment: CDR1 SGHTS and CDR2 YDEGEE. The CDR3 is made up of 14 amino acids. CDR3 in amino acids: CASSFRGPDNEQFF. For the CDR3, the DNA is TGTGCCAGCAGCTTTCGAGGGCCTGACAATGAGCAGTTCTTC.

The chain links TRBV29-1 to TRBJ1-2; 10 bases are shared with TRBD1. CDR1 and CDR2 (germline): SQVTM, ANQGSEA. V shed 4 bases, J shed 0 bases, and the junction held 14 bases outside the gene matches. The CDR3 has 18 amino acids. The CDR3 DNA follows: TGCAGCGTTGGAGGCCCCCCGGGACAGGGGATCTCTAACTATGGCTACACCTTC. Translation: CSVGGPPGQGISNYGYTF.

This clone was counted a single time. CDR3 nucleotides: TGTGCCTGTGCCAGGGCTGGCTACACCTTC. Protein sequence: CACARAGYTF. J is TRBJ1-2 and V is TRBV30, with D perhaps matching TRBD1 (5 bases). V lost 6 bases, J lost 7 bases, and 9 bases lay in between. This CDR3 contains 10 residues. Germline lookup yields CDR1 GTSNPN and CDR2 SVGIG (reference sequence).